This T cell receptor beta chain was recovered during a study of T cell responses to AZD1222 COVID-19 vaccine. The CDR3 is made up of 15 amino acids. V shed 6 bases, J shed 3 bases, and the junction held 3 bases outside the gene matches. Germline assignment: CDR1 ENHRY and CDR2 SYGVKD. Study-wide points: Spike was spanned by vaccine-associated CD4 TCRs, with dominance at 160-218 and 743-854. Repertoire sampling was restricted to post-peak T cell response timepoints. It should be noted that donors were predominantly white British and more often female, and clonal diversity was possibly underestimated.

Sequenced by immunoSEQ multiplex PCR; TCRdb stores in-frame clones only, minus some. The table shows 160,000 or so clones, with roughly nine tenths occurring only once. Remarks on this clone: Its antigen is unidentified.

The chain is built from TRBV10-3 and TRBJ1-4, with 11 bases identical to TRBD1. The sample was peripheral blood, taken on day 0 of AZD1222 vaccination. The sequence was obtained from an adult in good health. The CDR3 loop reads CAIRAGQGANEKLFF. In nucleotides, the CDR3 is TGTGCCATCAGGGCGGGACAGGGGGCTAATGAAAAACTGTTTTTT.